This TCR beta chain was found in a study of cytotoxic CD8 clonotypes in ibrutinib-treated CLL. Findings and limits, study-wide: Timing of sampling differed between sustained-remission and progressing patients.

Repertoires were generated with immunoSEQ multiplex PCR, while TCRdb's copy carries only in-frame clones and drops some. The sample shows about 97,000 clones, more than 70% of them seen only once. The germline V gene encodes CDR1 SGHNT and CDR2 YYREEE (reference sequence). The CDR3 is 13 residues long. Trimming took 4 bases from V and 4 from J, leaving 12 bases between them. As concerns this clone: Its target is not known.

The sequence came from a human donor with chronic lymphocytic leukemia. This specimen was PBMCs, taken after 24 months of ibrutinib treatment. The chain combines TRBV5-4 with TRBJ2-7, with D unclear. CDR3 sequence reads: CASSPSGIYEQYF. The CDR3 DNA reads TGTGCCAGCAGCCCGTCTGGGATATACGAGCAGTACTTC. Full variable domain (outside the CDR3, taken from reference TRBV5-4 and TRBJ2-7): ETGVTQSPTHLIKTRGQQVTLRCSSQSGHNTVSWYQQALGQGPQFIFQYYREEENGRGNFPPRFSGLQFPNYSSELNVNALELDDSALYLCASSPSGIYEQYFGPGTRLTVT.